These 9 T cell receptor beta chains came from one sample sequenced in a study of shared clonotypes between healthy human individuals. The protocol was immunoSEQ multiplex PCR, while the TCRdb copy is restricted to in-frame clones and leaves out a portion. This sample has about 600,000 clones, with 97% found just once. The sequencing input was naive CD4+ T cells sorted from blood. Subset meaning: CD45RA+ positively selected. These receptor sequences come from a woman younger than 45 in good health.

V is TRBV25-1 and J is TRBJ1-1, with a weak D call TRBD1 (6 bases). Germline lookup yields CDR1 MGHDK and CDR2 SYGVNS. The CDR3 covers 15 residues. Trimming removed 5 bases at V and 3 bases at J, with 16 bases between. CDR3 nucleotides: TGTGCCAGCAGTTCCGGGGGGGGCCGAGACACTGAAGCTTTCTTT. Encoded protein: CASSSGGGRDTEAFF.

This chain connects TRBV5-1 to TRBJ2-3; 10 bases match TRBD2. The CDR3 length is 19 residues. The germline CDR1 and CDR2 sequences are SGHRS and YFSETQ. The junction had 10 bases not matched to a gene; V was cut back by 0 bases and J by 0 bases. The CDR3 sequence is CASSLALGLAVTSTDTQYF. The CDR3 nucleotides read TGCGCCAGCAGCTTGGCCCTCGGACTAGCGGTTACTAGCACAGATACGCAGTATTTT.

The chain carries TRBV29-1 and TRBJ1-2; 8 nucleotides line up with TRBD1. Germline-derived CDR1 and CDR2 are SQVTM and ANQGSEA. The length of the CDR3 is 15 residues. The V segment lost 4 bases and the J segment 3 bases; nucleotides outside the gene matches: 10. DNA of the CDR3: TGCAGCGTTGTAGGGGCCGACAGGGGAGACTATGGCTACACCTTC. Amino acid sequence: CSVVGADRGDYGYTF.

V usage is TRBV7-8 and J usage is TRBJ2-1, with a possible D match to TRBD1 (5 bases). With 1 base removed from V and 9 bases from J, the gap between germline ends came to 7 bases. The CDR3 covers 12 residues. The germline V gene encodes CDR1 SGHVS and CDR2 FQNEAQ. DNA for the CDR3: TGTGCCAGCAGCTTAGAGGGGTTTGAGCAGTTCTTC. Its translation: CASSLEGFEQFF.

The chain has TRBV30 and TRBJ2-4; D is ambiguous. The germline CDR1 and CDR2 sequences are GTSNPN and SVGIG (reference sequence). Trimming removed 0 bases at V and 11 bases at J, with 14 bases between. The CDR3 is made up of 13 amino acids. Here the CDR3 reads CAWSVPPIPLQYF. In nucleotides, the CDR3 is TGTGCCTGGAGTGTACCCCCGATCCCCCTTCAGTACTTC.

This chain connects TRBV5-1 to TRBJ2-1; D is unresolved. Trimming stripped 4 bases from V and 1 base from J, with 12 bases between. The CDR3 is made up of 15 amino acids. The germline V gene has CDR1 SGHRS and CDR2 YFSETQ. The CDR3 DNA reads TGCGCCAGCAGCCCCGGCCGGCGTTCCTACAATGAGCAGTTCTTC. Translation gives CASSPGRRSYNEQFF.

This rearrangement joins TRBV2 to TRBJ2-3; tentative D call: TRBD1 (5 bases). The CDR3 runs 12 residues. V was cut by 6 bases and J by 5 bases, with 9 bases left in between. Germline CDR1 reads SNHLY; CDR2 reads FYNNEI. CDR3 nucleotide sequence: TGTGCCAGCAGCAAAAGGGGAGATACGCAGTATTTT. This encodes CASSKRGDTQYF.

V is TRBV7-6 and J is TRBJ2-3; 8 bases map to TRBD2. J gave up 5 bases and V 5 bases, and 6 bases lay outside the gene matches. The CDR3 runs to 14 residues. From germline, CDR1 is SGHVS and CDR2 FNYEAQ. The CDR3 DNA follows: TGTGCCAGCAGCGGGAGCGGGAGTGGAGATACGCAGTATTTT. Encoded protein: CASSGSGSGDTQYF.

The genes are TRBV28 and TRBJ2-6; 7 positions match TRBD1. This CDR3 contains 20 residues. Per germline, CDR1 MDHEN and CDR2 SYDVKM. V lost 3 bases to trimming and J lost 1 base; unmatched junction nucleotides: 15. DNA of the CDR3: TGTGCCAGCAGTTTTCCGGGGACAGTTCCCTTGGGGTCTGGGGCCAACGTCCTGACTTTC. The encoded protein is CASSFPGTVPLGSGANVLTF.